Listed below are T cell receptor beta chains from one sample, sequenced in a study of CD8 T cells in Susac syndrome. MiXCR, applied by TCRdb to the immunoSEQ multiplex PCR reads, yields one record per CDR3 protein. The sample holds a few hundred thousand distinct CDR3 sequences, approximately 95% seen once. Sequencing used CD4+ T cells from PBMCs. Receptors originate from a human donor with multiple sclerosis. CDR3s include the opening cysteine and the closing phenylalanine or tryptophan. Fields, in order: J gene, V gene, clone size, CDR3 length, D gene, CDR3 DNA, CDR3 protein. The D gene is left open where the match is weak. Clone size, where shown, is once, few, many, or a class for clones that have expanded.

TRBJ1-4,TRBV5-1,.,12,.,TGCGCCAGCAGCCGGGACGGTGAAAAACTGTTTTTT,CASSRDGEKLFF
TRBJ2-5,TRBV5-1,.,14,TRBD2,TGCGCCAGCAGCTCAAGGACTAGCTATGAGACCCAGTACTTC,CASSSRTSYETQYF
TRBJ2-3,TRBV20-1,once,15,TRBD1,TGCAGTGCTAAAGACCCGGGACAGTTGACGGATACGCAGTATTTT,CSAKDPGQLTDTQYF
TRBJ1-2,TRBV6-1,.,14,.,TGTGCCAGCAGTGAGACCTTCAGGGGTTATGGCTACACCTTC,CASSETFRGYGYTF
TRBJ2-7,TRBV30,.,13,.,TGTGCCTGGAGTGTTAGTACTGCCCTCGAGGCTGACTTC,CAWSVSTALEADF
TRBJ2-7,TRBV29-1,.,14,TRBD1,TGCAGCGTTGAAAAGACAGGGTCGAGCTACGAGCAGTACTTC,CSVEKTGSSYEQYF
TRBJ1-5,TRBV10-3,.,13,.,TGTGCCAGCAGCCTACAGGTTGGTCAGCCCCAGCATTTT,CASSLQVGQPQHF
TRBJ2-1,TRBV9,.,16,TRBD2,TGTGCCAGCAGCGTACTAGGAAGCGGGAGGAATGGTGAGCAGTTCTTC,CASSVLGSGRNGEQFF
TRBJ2-5,TRBV20-1,.,13,.,TGCAGTGCTAGTTTAATCGAGGCGGAGACCCAGTACTTC,CSASLIEAETQYF
TRBJ2-7,TRBV3-1,.,15,.,TGTGCCAGCAGCCAAGATTGGACTCACCCGTACGAGCAGTACTTC,CASSQDWTHPYEQYF